These 19 T cell receptor beta chains originate from one sample sequenced in a study of beta chain features in type 1 diabetes (dated by TCRdb to the late 2010s). To prepare the library, the immunoSEQ multiplex PCR assay was applied. The entire isolated RNA was reverse transcribed using the High Capacity cDNA Reverse Transcription Kit, and thus expressed TCRB transcripts were sequenced. TCRdb re-hosts the immuneACCESS table, in-frame sequences only. Its copies lack some clones; in the studies checked, an unresolved V gene accounts for under half of them, and the cause for the rest is not known. The sample includes roughly 500,000 clones, with over 25% observed a single time. The ten largest clones represent almost 0.065% of the sample. Sequenced: naive CD4+ T cells from blood. In light of the paper, this sample's cell subset or site label describes: true naive CD4+ T cells. Receptors were obtained from a man younger than 35 in good health.

V and J are TRBV4-3 and TRBJ2-3, with 7 nucleotides matching TRBD1. The CDR3 has 17 amino acids. V gave up 4 bases and J gave up 4 bases; unmatched junction bases: 14. CDR1 is LGHNA and CDR2 is YSLEER in the germline V gene. The CDR3 loop is CASSRGPGQKRADTQYF. Here the CDR3 DNA reads TGCGCCAGCAGCCGAGGACCGGGACAGAAAAGGGCAGATACGCAGTATTTT.

This clone occurred once. V and J are TRBV5-1 and TRBJ2-7; no definite D call. Germline values: CDR1 SGHRS, CDR2 YFSETQ. The CDR3 length is 14 residues. V gave up 1 base and J gave up 5 bases, with 13 bases separating them. The CDR3: CASSLLQPNDEQYF. Written as DNA, the CDR3 is TGCGCCAGCAGCTTGCTACAGCCTAATGACGAGCAGTACTTC. The complete variable domain, with remaining parts taken from reference TRBV5-1 and TRBJ2-7, reads KAGVTQTPRYLIKTRGQQVTLSCSPISGHRSVSWYQQTPGQGLQFLFEYFSETQRNKGNFPGRFSGRQFSNSRSEMNVSTLELGDSALYLCASSLLQPNDEQYFGPGTRLTVT.

CDR3: CASSVVGKNTGELFF. Here the CDR3 DNA reads TGTGCCAGCAGCGTAGTTGGAAAGAACACCGGGGAGCTGTTTTTT. This sequence joins TRBV9 and TRBJ2-2; D unclear. Trimming left V 0 bases short and J 1 base short, with 7 bases between. This CDR3 is 15 amino acids long. The germline gives CDR1 SGDLS, CDR2 YYNGEE. The whole variable domain, remainder taken from reference TRBV9 and TRBJ2-2, is DSGVTQTPKHLITATGQRVTLRCSPRSGDLSVYWYQQSLDQGLQFLIQYYNGEERAKGNILERFSAQQFPDLHSELNLSSLELGDSALYFCASSVVGKNTGELFFGEGSRLTVL.

The V call is TRBV4-2, the J call TRBJ2-1; TRBD2 agrees at 11 bases. CDR1 is LGHNA and CDR2 is YNFKEQ in the germline V gene. J lost 3 bases, V lost 3 bases, and 4 bases had no gene match. The CDR3 extends over 16 amino acids. The CDR3 spells CASSQVAGGGYNEQFF. The CDR3 nucleotides read TGTGCCAGCAGCCAGGTAGCGGGAGGGGGCTACAATGAGCAGTTCTTC.

The rearrangement joins TRBV10-3 to TRBJ2-3; 9 nucleotides agree with TRBD2. The CDR3 consists of 14 residues. V was pared by 6 bases and J by 6 bases, with 7 bases of the junction left unmatched. Per the germline V gene, CDR1 is ENHRY and CDR2 is SYGVKD. This CDR3 is CAIRTSAGGDTQYF. The CDR3 nucleotides read TGTGCCATCAGGACGAGCGCGGGAGGGGATACGCAGTATTTT.

The chain couples TRBV7-2 to TRBJ2-7, with TRBD2 matching over 8 bases. The germline V gene has CDR1 SGHTA and CDR2 FQGNSA. There are 18 residues in the CDR3. V lost 5 bases, J lost 5 bases, and 20 bases stayed unmatched. The CDR3 here is CASSTLTQRAGASHEQYF. The CDR3 nucleotides are TGTGCCAGCAGCACCCTCACCCAGCGAGCGGGAGCTTCCCACGAGCAGTACTTC.

The chain links TRBV7-9 to TRBJ2-1; 8 bases fit TRBD1. Germline values: CDR1 SEHNR, CDR2 FQNEAQ (reference sequence). J was trimmed by 5 bases and V by 0 bases; bases with no gene match: 6. The CDR3 totals 16 residues. CDR3 in amino acids: CASSLAPGQDHNEQFF. CDR3 in DNA: TGTGCCAGCAGCTTAGCGCCGGGACAGGACCACAATGAGCAGTTCTTC.

The chain is built from TRBV15 and TRBJ1-5; possibly TRBD1 for D (6 bases). Germline CDR1 reads LNHNV; CDR2 reads YYDKDF (reference sequence). CDR3 length equals 17 residues. Trimming stripped 0 bases from V and 6 bases from J, with 18 bases between. CDR3 sequence reads: CATSREDRQAEGQPQHF. The CDR3 DNA is TGTGCCACCAGCAGAGAGGACCGACAGGCCGAGGGTCAGCCCCAGCATTTT.

The table lists this clone with a few counts. This chain links TRBV29-1 with TRBJ2-6, with 7 bases lining up with TRBD2. V gave up 4 bases and J gave up 3 bases; unmatched junction bases: 3. Germline CDR1 reads SQVTM; CDR2 reads ANQGSEA. This CDR3 is built from 14 residues. CDR3 in DNA: TGCAGCGTTGCGGGGGGTTATGGGGCCAACGTCCTGACTTTC. Translation gives CSVAGGYGANVLTF.

V gene TRBV27 combines with J gene TRBJ2-7, with TRBD1 identical over 7 bases. V trimming: 3 bases; J trimming: 3 bases; junction bases outside the gene matches: 11. The CDR3 runs 16 residues. Germline V gene sequence: CDR1 MNHEY, CDR2 SMNVEV (reference sequence). CDR3 amino acids: CASSFYGPGQRYEQYF. The CDR3 nucleotides are TGTGCCAGCAGTTTTTACGGACCGGGACAGCGCTACGAGCAGTACTTC.

This clone showed up just a few times. The V and J genes are TRBV28 and TRBJ2-4; D perhaps matches TRBD2 (5 bases). CDR3 length: 17 amino acids. V lost 3 bases, J lost 1 base, and 16 bases lay in between. Germline assignment: CDR1 MDHEN and CDR2 SYDVKM. The CDR3 reads CASSFRLGSWAKNIQYF. CDR3 nucleotides: TGTGCCAGCAGTTTTAGGTTGGGGAGTTGGGCCAAAAACATTCAGTACTTC.

This rearrangement joins TRBV11-1 to TRBJ2-5; 10 nucleotides line up with TRBD2. Germline CDR1 and CDR2: SGHAT and FQDESV (reference sequence). V was pared by 5 bases and J by 0 bases, with 6 bases of the junction left unmatched. The CDR3 length is 16 residues. The DNA of the CDR3 is TGTGCCAGCAGCCCAAGAGGACTAGCGGACCAAGAGACCCAGTACTTC. It yields the protein CASSPRGLADQETQYF.

This rearrangement joins TRBV28 to TRBJ2-7; 7 positions agree with TRBD1. V was pared by 6 bases and J by 1 base, with 3 bases of the junction left unmatched. CDR1 MDHEN and CDR2 SYDVKM come from the germline V gene. CDR3 length: 13 residues. The CDR3 here is CASRRTGSYEQYF. In nucleotides, the CDR3 is TGTGCCAGCAGACGGACAGGATCCTACGAGCAGTACTTC.

The V gene is TRBV27, the J gene TRBJ2-5, with 8 bases that match TRBD2. The V and J ends lost 0 bases and 5 bases, in that order; junction bases with no gene match: 5. Germline values: CDR1 MNHEY, CDR2 SMNVEV (reference sequence). The CDR3 covers 15 residues. CDR3 protein: CASSLSGGRSETQYF. The CDR3 DNA reads TGTGCCAGCAGTTTATCGGGCGGGAGGTCGGAGACCCAGTACTTC.

The V call is TRBV2, the J call TRBJ2-2, with TRBD2 matching 8 bases. Per the germline V gene, CDR1 is SNHLY and CDR2 is FYNNEI. The CDR3 covers 16 residues. V lost 3 bases and J lost 3; bases outside the gene matches: 6. In DNA, the CDR3 is TGTGCCAGCAGTGAGGAGCGGGAGCTGTACACCGGGGAGCTGTTTTTT. Translating gives CASSEERELYTGELFF.

This clone was seen a handful of times. The V gene is TRBV30, the J gene TRBJ2-7, with D uncertain. Germline V gene sequence: CDR1 GTSNPN, CDR2 SVGIG (reference sequence). This CDR3 region has 13 residues. V was trimmed by 0 bases and J by 4 bases, leaving 10 bases between them. The CDR3 sequence is CAWSVPDGYEQYF. The CDR3 coding sequence is TGTGCCTGGAGTGTCCCGGACGGATACGAGCAGTACTTC. The complete variable domain, with remaining parts taken from reference TRBV30 and TRBJ2-7, reads SQTIHQWPATLVQPVGSPLSLECTVEGTSNPNLYWYRQAAGRGLQLLFYSVGIGQISSEVPQNLSASRPQDRQFILSSKKLLLSDSGFYLCAWSVPDGYEQYFGPGTRLTVT.

This clone has more than one count but fewer than ten. The chain employs TRBV15 and TRBJ2-3; no definite D call. Trimming left V 5 bases short and J 2 bases short, with 8 bases between. The germline V gene encodes CDR1 LNHNV and CDR2 YYDKDF (reference sequence). This CDR3 has 13 residues. The CDR3 DNA reads as TGTGCCACCAGCTGGGATTTCACAGATACGCAGTATTTT. Translation: CATSWDFTDTQYF.

The chain carries TRBV7-2 and TRBJ2-5, with TRBD1 matching over 12 bases. From germline, CDR1 is SGHTA and CDR2 FQGNSA. Germline trimming cut 7 bases from V and 4 bases from J; bases unmatched to any gene: 7. CDR3 length equals 15 residues. CDR3 in amino acids: CASTLPGQGAETQYF. The CDR3 nucleotides are TGTGCCAGCACCCTCCCGGGACAGGGGGCAGAGACCCAGTACTTC.

The CDR3 bases are TGTGCCAGCAGCTTCGCAGGGCGAGAGACCCAGTACTTC. Its translation: CASSFAGRETQYF. V usage is TRBV7-6 and J usage is TRBJ2-5; tentatively, D is TRBD1 (5 bases). Germline V lookup: CDR1 SGHVS, CDR2 FNYEAQ. V was shortened by 3 bases and J by 4 bases, with 9 bases between the two germline ends. This CDR3 comprises 13 residues.